One and the same sample provided the 14 T cell receptor beta chains below, sequenced in a study of T cell repertoires in cytomegalovirus infection. In TCRdb, the reads were re-called with MiXCR into one record per CDR3 protein. The table includes 150,000 to 200,000 distinct CDR3 sequences, 13% to 15% detected once. The sample consisted of PBMCs. These receptors came from a human donor in good health (CMV status not recorded). Some clones in this sample may be carry-over from other donors' samples.

Many counts were recorded for this clonotype. This chain joins TRBV7-9 and TRBJ2-5; 11 nucleotides match TRBD1. The V and J ends lost 3 bases and 4 bases, in that order; junction bases with no gene match: 4. Germline lookup yields CDR1 SEHNR and CDR2 FQNEAQ (reference sequence). The length of the CDR3 is 15 residues. The CDR3 DNA follows: TGTGCCAGCAGCTTCGAGGGACAGGGGGGAGAGACCCAGTACTTC. Translating it yields CASSFEGQGGETQYF.

The chain recombines TRBV7-9 with TRBJ1-5, with a tentative D call TRBD1 (6 bases). V was clipped by 5 bases and J by 3 bases, with 11 bases between them. The CDR3 has 14 amino acids. Per the germline V gene, CDR1 is SEHNR and CDR2 is FQNEAQ (reference sequence). DNA for the CDR3: TGTGCCAGCAGCATAGGGACAAACAATCAGCCCCAGCATTTT. It yields the protein CASSIGTNNQPQHF.

In this sample, this clonotype turned up many times. The V call is TRBV19, the J call TRBJ2-6; no firm D call. In germline, CDR1 is LNHDA, CDR2 SQIVND (reference sequence). The CDR3 extends over 19 amino acids. V lost 2 bases to trimming and J lost 2 bases, with 19 bases between them. CDR3: CASSILSQFVEPGANVLTF. In DNA form, the CDR3 reads TGTGCCAGTAGTATATTATCCCAGTTTGTGGAACCTGGGGCCAACGTCCTGACTTTC.

The rearrangement uses TRBV12-3 or TRBV12-4 and TRBJ2-7; 7 bases line up with TRBD1. This CDR3 is built from 16 residues. Trimming cost V 0 bases and J 6 bases; bases outside gene matches: 11. This CDR3 reads CASSLAHGQGVTEQYF. The CDR3 DNA reads as TGTGCCAGCAGTTTAGCCCACGGGCAGGGGGTAACCGAGCAGTACTTC.

This clonotype appeared many times. The chain couples TRBV7-2 to TRBJ1-5; 8 bases map to TRBD1. CDR1 is SGHTA and CDR2 is FQGNSA in the germline V gene. The V segment lost 3 bases and the J segment 6 bases; nucleotides outside the gene matches: 7. The CDR3 contains 15 residues. The CDR3 loop is CASSFTGGVGQPQHF. CDR3 DNA: TGTGCCAGCAGCTTTACAGGGGGGGTGGGTCAGCCCCAGCATTTT.

This clonotype has at least ten counts. The V gene is TRBV24-1, the J gene TRBJ2-2; 10 bases match TRBD2. This CDR3 contains 14 residues. The J segment lost 6 bases and the V segment lost 7 bases, leaving 4 bases of the junction unmatched. Per germline, CDR1 KGHDR and CDR2 SFDVKD. In nucleotides, the CDR3 is TGTGCCACCAGCTTGACTAGCGGGCCCGGGGAGCTGTTTTTT. Residues: CATSLTSGPGELFF.

This clonotype was observed at least ten times. Here the CDR3 reads CASSLVGQETQYF. The CDR3 region has the DNA TGTGCCAGCAGCTTGGTCGGACAAGAGACCCAGTACTTC. The V call is TRBV5-6, the J call TRBJ2-5; D is unresolved. The CDR3 sequence is 13 residues long. V was shortened by 0 bases and J by 2 bases, with 5 bases between the two germline ends. Germline V CDR1 and CDR2: SGHDT, YYEEEE.

This clonotype was counted between two and nine times. This chain joins TRBV20-1 and TRBJ1-1, with TRBD1 identical over 7 bases. Germline CDR1 reads DFQATT; CDR2 reads SNEGSKA (reference sequence). This CDR3 has 13 amino acids. The V and J ends lost 4 bases and 0 bases, in that order; junction bases with no gene match: 2. The CDR3 nucleotides are TGCAGTGCTATAGGGACAGTGAACACTGAAGCTTTCTTT. Translated: CSAIGTVNTEAFF.

This clonotype was counted at least ten times. The rearrangement uses TRBV6-6 and TRBJ2-6; TRBD1 aligns across 7 bases. The CDR3 length is 15 residues. Germline V gene data show CDR1 as MNHNY and CDR2 as SVGAGI (reference sequence). Trimming removed 11 bases from V and 2 bases from J; junction bases left unmatched: 9. Here the CDR3 reads CAARGQGAGANVLTF. CDR3 DNA sequence: TGTGCCGCTCGTGGGCAGGGGGCTGGGGCCAACGTCCTGACTTTC.

This clonotype was picked up a small number of times. One end of the junction varies from germline; a read error may be responsible. The V and J genes are TRBV5-1 and TRBJ2-7; a possible D gene is TRBD2 (6 bases). CDR3 length equals 15 residues. CDR1 SGHRS and CDR2 YFSETQ come from the germline V gene. The CDR3 protein is CASTLMGGYVYEQYF. CDR3 nucleotide sequence: TGCGCCAGCACCTTGATGGGGGGTTACGTCTACGAGCAGTACTTC.

This clonotype was counted ten times or more. The chain is built from TRBV4-2 and TRBJ1-5; D is undetermined. CDR1 and CDR2 from the germline V gene are LGHNA and YNFKEQ. V lost 5 bases to trimming and J lost 2 bases, with 16 bases between them. The CDR3 runs to 16 residues. The CDR3 DNA follows: TGTGCCAGCAGCGTTTCGACCCAAAGTGGCAATCAGCCCCAGCATTTT. Protein sequence: CASSVSTQSGNQPQHF.

Only a few counts were recorded for this clonotype. The V and J genes are TRBV3-1 and TRBJ1-5; maybe TRBD1 (5 bases). This CDR3 is built from 14 residues. Germline V gene sequence: CDR1 LGHDT, CDR2 YNNKEL (reference sequence). V was trimmed by 1 base and J by 6 bases, leaving 10 bases between them. The chain's CDR3 is CASSQGATAQPQHF. The CDR3 bases are TGTGCCAGCAGCCAAGGAGCGACAGCTCAGCCCCAGCATTTT.

V gene TRBV5-4 combines with J gene TRBJ1-1; no firm D call. Trimming shortened V by 0 bases and J by 0 bases, and 6 bases separated the two germline ends. Germline V gene data show CDR1 as SGHNT and CDR2 as YYREEE (reference sequence). CDR3 length equals 14 residues. CDR3: CASSLAQLNTEAFF. The CDR3 DNA reads as TGTGCCAGCAGCTTGGCACAGTTGAACACTGAAGCTTTCTTT. Supplemented by reference TRBV5-4 and TRBJ1-1, the full variable domain reads ETGVTQSPTHLIKTRGQQVTLRCSSQSGHNTVSWYQQALGQGPQFIFQYYREEENGRGNFPPRFSGLQFPNYSSELNVNALELDDSALYLCASSLAQLNTEAFFGQGTRLTVV.

This clonotype occurred many times. The genes are TRBV7-2 and TRBJ1-1; D is undetermined. The CDR3 spans 13 residues. Deletions cut 0 bases from V and 3 bases from J, with 5 bases between. The germline CDR1 and CDR2 sequences are SGHTA and FQGNSA. In nucleotides, the CDR3 is TGTGCCAGCAGCTTAGCGATGTACACTGAAGCTTTCTTT. This encodes CASSLAMYTEAFF.